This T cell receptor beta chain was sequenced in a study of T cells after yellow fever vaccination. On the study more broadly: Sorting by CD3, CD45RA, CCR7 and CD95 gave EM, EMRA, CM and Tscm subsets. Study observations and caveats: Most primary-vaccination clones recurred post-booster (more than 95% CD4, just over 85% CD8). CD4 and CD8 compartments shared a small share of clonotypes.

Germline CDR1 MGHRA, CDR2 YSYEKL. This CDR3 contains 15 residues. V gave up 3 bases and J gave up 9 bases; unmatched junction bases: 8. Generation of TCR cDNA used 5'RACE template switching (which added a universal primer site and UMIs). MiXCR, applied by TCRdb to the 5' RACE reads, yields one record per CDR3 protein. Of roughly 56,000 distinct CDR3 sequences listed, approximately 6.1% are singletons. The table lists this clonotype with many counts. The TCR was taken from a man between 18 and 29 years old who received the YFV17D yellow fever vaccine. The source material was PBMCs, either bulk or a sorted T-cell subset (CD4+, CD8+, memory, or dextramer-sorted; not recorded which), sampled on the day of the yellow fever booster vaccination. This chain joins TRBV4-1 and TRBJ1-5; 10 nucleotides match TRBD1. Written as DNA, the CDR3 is TGCGCCAGCAGCCAGGACAGGGGGGACGGTTGGCCCCAGCATTTT. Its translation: CASSQDRGDGWPQHF.